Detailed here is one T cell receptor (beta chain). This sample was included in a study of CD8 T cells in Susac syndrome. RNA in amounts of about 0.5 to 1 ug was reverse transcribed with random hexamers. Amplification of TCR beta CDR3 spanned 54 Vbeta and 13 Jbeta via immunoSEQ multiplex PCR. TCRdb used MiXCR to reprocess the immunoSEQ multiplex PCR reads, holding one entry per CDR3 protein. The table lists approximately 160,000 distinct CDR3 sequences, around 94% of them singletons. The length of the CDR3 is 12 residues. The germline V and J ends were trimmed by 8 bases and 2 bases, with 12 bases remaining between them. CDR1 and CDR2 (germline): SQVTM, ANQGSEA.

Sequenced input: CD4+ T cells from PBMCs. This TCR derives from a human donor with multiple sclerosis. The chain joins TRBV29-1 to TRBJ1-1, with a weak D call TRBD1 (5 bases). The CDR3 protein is CSMAGLNTEAFF. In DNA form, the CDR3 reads TGCAGCATGGCGGGGCTTAACACTGAAGCTTTCTTT.